These 10 T cell receptor beta chains share one sample of origin, sequenced in a study of CD8+ T cells in alopecia areata. The sequencing template was cDNA reverse transcribed from extracted RNA. Profiling relied on immunoSEQ multiplex PCR, and the TCRdb table lists in-frame clones only, not all of them. The sample holds 55,000 to 70,000 clones; more than 40% are singletons and the top ten take about a sixth. Sample: CD8+ T cells sorted from blood, taken at week 0. The source is a human donor with alopecia areata.

There are many counts of this clone. This chain uses TRBV29-1 with TRBJ2-5; no definite D call. The CDR3 is made up of 13 amino acids. V lost 4 bases and J lost 5, with 14 bases in between. CDR1 and CDR2 from the germline V gene are SQVTM and ANQGSEA. This CDR3 is CSVVGDGRETQYF. Here the CDR3 DNA reads TGCAGCGTTGTAGGAGACGGACGGGAGACCCAGTACTTC. The complete variable domain, with remaining parts taken from reference TRBV29-1 and TRBJ2-5, reads SAVISQKPSRDICQRGTSLTIQCQVDSQVTMMFWYRQQPGQSLTLIATANQGSEATYESGFVIDKFPISRPNLTFSTLTVSNMSPEDSSIYLCSVVGDGRETQYFGPGTRLLVL.

In regard to this clone: A far larger clone is off by one base, so a read error is likely. Other nucleotide sequences from this sample produce the same CDR3. This chain joins TRBV13 and TRBJ2-1; D is possibly TRBD2 (5 bases). The germline V gene encodes CDR1 PRHDT and CDR2 FYEKMQ (reference sequence). The CDR3 contains 13 residues. Trimming removed 5 bases at V and 6 bases at J, with 11 bases between. DNA of the CDR3: TGTGCCAGCAGCCAAGAGGGTTCCAATGAGCAGTTCTTC. This codes for CASSQEGSNEQFF. Together with reference TRBV13 and TRBJ2-1, the CDR3 gives the full variable domain: AAGVIQSPRHLIKEKRETATLKCYPIPRHDTVYWYQQGPGQDPQFLISFYEKMQSDKGSIPDRFSAQQFSDYHSELNMSSLELGDSALYFCASSQEGSNEQFFGPGTRLTVL.

V usage is TRBV28 and J usage is TRBJ1-1; D may be TRBD1 (5 bases). Germline CDR1 MDHEN, CDR2 SYDVKM. This CDR3 contains 10 residues. Trimming cost V 7 bases and J 6 bases, with 6 bases left between them. CDR3: CASKGSEAFF. CDR3 nucleotide sequence: TGTGCCAGCAAGGGGTCTGAAGCTTTCTTT.

The rearrangement links TRBV6-6 to TRBJ2-5; D remains unclear. V dropped 2 bases and J dropped 4 bases, with 5 bases sitting between them. This CDR3 spans 12 amino acids. Looked up from germline, CDR1 is MNHNY and CDR2 is SVGAGI (reference sequence). Here the CDR3 DNA reads TGTGCCAGCAGTTACGGAGCAGAGACCCAGTACTTC. This encodes CASSYGAETQYF.

This sequence joins TRBV11-2 and TRBJ2-2, with D unclear. Trimming stripped 2 bases from V and 6 bases from J, with 4 bases between. Germline assignment: CDR1 SGHAT and CDR2 FQNNGV. CDR3 size: 12 residues. DNA of the CDR3: TGTGCCAGCAGCTTAAGCCCCGGGGAGCTGTTTTTT. It translates to CASSLSPGELFF.

The chain links TRBV27 to TRBJ2-2; a weak D match, TRBD2 (6 bases). Per germline, CDR1 MNHEY and CDR2 SMNVEV (reference sequence). This CDR3 contains 15 residues. Trimming cost V 6 bases and J 0 bases, with 11 bases left between them. The CDR3 DNA follows: TGTGCCAGCAGCATAAGGAGGGCGAACACCGGGGAGCTGTTTTTT. Translation: CASSIRRANTGELFF.

The V gene is TRBV7-9, the J gene TRBJ1-1; no reliable D call. CDR1 and CDR2 (germline): SEHNR, FQNEAQ (reference sequence). The CDR3 length is 13 residues. Trimming left V 1 base short and J 4 bases short, with 7 bases between. The CDR3: CASSLVPFTEAFF. In nucleotides, the CDR3 is TGTGCCAGCAGCTTAGTTCCGTTCACTGAAGCTTTCTTT.

This clone was seen only a few times. A much larger clone lies a single base off, so this may be a read error. This chain uses TRBV11-2 with TRBJ2-1; no reliable D call. The V end was cut by 1 base, the J end by 5 bases, with 3 bases between. This CDR3 is 12 amino acids long. CDR1 and CDR2 (germline): SGHAT, FQNNGV. CDR3 protein: CASSLGHNEQFF. CDR3 DNA: TGTGCCAGCAGCTTAGGCCACAATGAGCAGTTCTTC.

The chain employs TRBV28 and TRBJ2-4, with a possible D match to TRBD1 (6 bases). CDR3 size: 17 residues. Trimming cost V 5 bases and J 0 bases, with 17 bases left between them. The V gene's germline CDR1 is MDHEN and CDR2 SYDVKM. The CDR3 DNA sequence: TGTGCCAGCAGTCTCAATCTCAGGGGTCTAGCCAAAAACATTCAGTACTTC. It is translated as CASSLNLRGLAKNIQYF.

This clone was seen once. V is TRBV7-9 and J is TRBJ2-7; TRBD1 matches 7 bases. Unmatched junction bases numbered 8, after V lost 7 bases and J lost 2 bases. The CDR3 loop spans 14 amino acids. Germline V gene data show CDR1 as SEHNR and CDR2 as FQNEAQ (reference sequence). In DNA form, the CDR3 reads TGTGCCAGCACCACGGACAGGTCCCCCTACGAGCAGTACTTC. It yields the protein CASTTDRSPYEQYF.